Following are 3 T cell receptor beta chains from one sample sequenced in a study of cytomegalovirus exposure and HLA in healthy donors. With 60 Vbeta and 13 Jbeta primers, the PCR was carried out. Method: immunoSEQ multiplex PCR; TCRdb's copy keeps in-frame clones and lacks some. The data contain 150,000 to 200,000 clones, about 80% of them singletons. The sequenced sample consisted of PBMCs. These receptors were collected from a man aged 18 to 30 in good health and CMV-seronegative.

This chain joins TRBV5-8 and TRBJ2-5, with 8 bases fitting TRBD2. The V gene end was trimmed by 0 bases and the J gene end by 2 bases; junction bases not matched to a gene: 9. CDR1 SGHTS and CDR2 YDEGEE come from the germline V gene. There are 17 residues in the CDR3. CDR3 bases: TGTGCCAGCAGCTTGGTGGCGACTAGCGCCGGACAAGAGACCCAGTACTTC. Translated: CASSLVATSAGQETQYF. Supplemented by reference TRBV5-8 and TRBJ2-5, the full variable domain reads EAGVTQSPTHLIKTRGQQATLRCSPISGHTSVYWYQQALGLGLQFLLWYDEGEERNRGNFPPRFSGRQFPNYSSELNVNALELEDSALYLCASSLVATSAGQETQYFGPGTRLLVL.

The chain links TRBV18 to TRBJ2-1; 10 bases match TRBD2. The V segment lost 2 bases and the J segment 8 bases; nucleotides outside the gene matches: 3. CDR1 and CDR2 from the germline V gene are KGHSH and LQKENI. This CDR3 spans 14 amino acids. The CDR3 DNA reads TGTGCCAGCTCACCAATCCTAGCGGGAGATGAGCAGTTCTTC. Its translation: CASSPILAGDEQFF.

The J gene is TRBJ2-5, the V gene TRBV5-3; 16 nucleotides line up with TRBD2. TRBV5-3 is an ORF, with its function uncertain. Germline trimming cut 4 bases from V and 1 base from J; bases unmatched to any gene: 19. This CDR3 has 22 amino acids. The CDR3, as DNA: TGTGCCAGAAGCCCACTCCGGGACCGAGGGGGACTAGCGGGGGGGAGCCAAGAGACCCAGTACTTC. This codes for CARSPLRDRGGLAGGSQETQYF.